The 15 T cell receptor beta chains in this list originate from one sample, sequenced in a study of blood T cell repertoires in COVID-19. Measured with immunoSEQ multiplex PCR; TCRdb has only the in-frame clones, and not every one. The sample lists approximately 390,000 clones; approximately 90% were seen once. The material sequenced was PBMCs or T cells enriched from blood (not recorded which). The receptors stem from a woman aged 45 to 65 who had recovered from COVID-19.

V is TRBV18 and J is TRBJ1-2; D is possibly TRBD1 (6 bases). The germline V and J ends were trimmed by 10 bases and 6 bases, with 15 bases remaining between them. Germline V gives CDR1 KGHSH, CDR2 LQKENI. This CDR3 has 12 residues. CDR3 amino acids: CATGPGDHGYTF. In nucleotides, the CDR3 is TGTGCCACAGGGCCAGGGGATCATGGCTACACCTTC.

The J gene is TRBJ1-5, the V gene TRBV19, with TRBD1 matching over 7 bases. Germline values: CDR1 LNHDA, CDR2 SQIVND (reference sequence). Trimming cost V 3 bases and J 5 bases; bases outside gene matches: 7. The length of the CDR3 is 15 residues. CDR3 sequence: CASSIWGQIYQPQHF. CDR3 DNA sequence: TGTGCCAGTAGTATCTGGGGACAGATTTATCAGCCCCAGCATTTT. Based on the CDR3 plus reference TRBV19 and TRBJ1-5, the full variable domain is DGGITQSPKYLFRKEGQNVTLSCEQNLNHDAMYWYRQDPGQGLRLIYYSQIVNDFQKGDIAEGYSVSREKKESFPLTVTSAQKNPTAFYLCASSIWGQIYQPQHFGDGTRLSIL.

The chain recombines TRBV5-5 with TRBJ2-7, with TRBD1 as a possible D gene (5 bases). V was cut by 2 bases and J by 1 base, with 13 bases left in between. The CDR3 runs 15 residues. Per the germline V gene, CDR1 is SGHKS and CDR2 is YYEKEE (reference sequence). CDR3 sequence: CASSLGAWGSYEQYF. The CDR3 DNA reads as TGTGCCAGCAGCTTAGGGGCTTGGGGATCCTACGAGCAGTACTTC.

The rearrangement joins TRBV24-1 to TRBJ1-2, with 8 bases lining up with TRBD1. Germline CDR1 and CDR2: KGHDR and SFDVKD. J lost 7 bases, V lost 10 bases, and 4 bases had no gene match. CDR3 length equals 11 residues. The CDR3 is CATWTGSGYTF. CDR3 in DNA: TGTGCCACTTGGACAGGGTCTGGCTACACCTTC.

The chain links TRBV3-1 (or the pseudogene TRBV3-2) to TRBJ1-4; 7 bases agree with TRBD1. The trim removed 5 bases at V and 4 bases at J, leaving 13 bases unmatched. The germline gives CDR1 LGHDT, CDR2 YNNKEL (reference sequence). The CDR3 is made up of 17 amino acids. The chain's CDR3 is CASSADRVGSGNEKLFF. DNA of the CDR3: TGTGCCAGCAGCGCCGACAGGGTCGGGTCGGGTAATGAAAAACTGTTTTTT.

This chain uses TRBV4-3 with TRBJ2-7, with 7 bases fitting TRBD2. Germline V gene sequence: CDR1 LGHNA, CDR2 YSLEER. The CDR3 loop spans 16 amino acids. The V and J ends lost 2 bases and 5 bases, in that order; junction bases with no gene match: 12. In nucleotides, the CDR3 is TGCGCCAGCAGCCAAATCAGCGGGGAGATAATCCACGAGCAGTACTTC. It translates to CASSQISGEIIHEQYF.

In its sample, this clone was seen once. The chain has TRBV24-1 and TRBJ2-1, with 8 positions matching TRBD2. The CDR3 has 16 amino acids. With 3 bases clipped from V and 0 bases from J, the junction kept 3 bases outside the gene matches. Germline V gene sequence: CDR1 KGHDR, CDR2 SFDVKD. As DNA, the CDR3 is TGTGCCACCAGTGATCGGGGGGGGAGCTCCTACAATGAGCAGTTCTTC. Translating it yields CATSDRGGSSYNEQFF.

V usage is TRBV7-2 and J usage is TRBJ1-5, with TRBD1 as a possible D gene (6 bases). Germline lookup yields CDR1 SGHTA and CDR2 FQGNSA. CDR3 size: 14 residues. V lost 5 bases and J lost 5, with 13 bases in between. The CDR3 bases are TGTGCCAGCAGCCCCGGACAGAGTTATCAGCCCCAGCATTTT. Encoded protein: CASSPGQSYQPQHF.

The gene calls are TRBV5-1 and TRBJ1-1; D might be TRBD1 (6 bases). The CDR3 length is 14 residues. CDR1 and CDR2 (germline): SGHRS, YFSETQ. V gave up 0 bases and J gave up 12 bases, with 18 bases separating them. The CDR3 sequence: CASSLAGFGGTTFF. The DNA of the CDR3 is TGCGCCAGCAGCTTGGCCGGTTTTGGGGGCACTACTTTCTTT.

The chain is built from TRBV2 and TRBJ2-7; tentatively, D is TRBD1 (6 bases). The CDR3 is 13 residues long. Trimming removed 8 bases from V and 0 bases from J, with 11 bases in between. Germline V gene sequence: CDR1 SNHLY, CDR2 FYNNEI. CDR3 sequence: CASGRDTSYEQYF. The CDR3, as DNA: TGTGCCAGCGGCAGGGACACCTCCTACGAGCAGTACTTC. The whole variable domain, filled in from reference TRBV2 and TRBJ2-7, reads EPEVTQTPSHQVTQMGQEVILRCVPISNHLYFYWYRQILGQKVEFLVSFYNNEISEKSEIFDDQFSVERPDGSNFTLKIRSTKLEDSAMYFCASGRDTSYEQYFGPGTRLTVT.

The CDR3 DNA is TGTGCCAGCAGGAGGGTTGTGGCTCAAATAAGCTCTAACTATGGCTACACCTTC. Its translation: CASRRVVAQISSNYGYTF. The V and J genes are TRBV5-4 and TRBJ1-2; D gene uncertain. Between the trimmed V and J ends, which lost 5 bases and 0 bases, there was a span of 23 bases. Germline assignment: CDR1 SGHNT and CDR2 YYREEE (reference sequence). The CDR3 runs 18 residues.

This sequence joins TRBV3-1 (or the pseudogene TRBV3-2) and TRBJ1-6, with TRBD1 matching over 8 bases. Germline values: CDR1 LGHDT, CDR2 YNNKEL (reference sequence). The V segment lost 1 base and the J segment 6 bases; nucleotides outside the gene matches: 2. The CDR3 is made up of 15 amino acids. CDR3 region: CASSQADRGNSPLHF. For the CDR3, the DNA is TGTGCCAGCAGCCAAGCCGACAGGGGTAATTCACCCCTCCACTTT.

This chain joins TRBV19 and TRBJ1-1; 7 nucleotides agree with TRBD1. The V and J ends lost 5 bases and 8 bases, in that order; junction bases with no gene match: 5. Germline V CDR1 and CDR2: LNHDA, SQIVND (reference sequence). The CDR3 runs 12 residues. This CDR3 reads CASSQGGVEAFF. CDR3 coding DNA: TGTGCCAGTAGTCAAGGGGGCGTGGAAGCTTTCTTT.

The J gene is TRBJ2-1, the V gene TRBV11-2; D gene uncertain. Trimming took off 0 bases at V and 0 bases at J, with 15 bases between the two ends. Germline loops: CDR1 SGHAT, CDR2 FQNNGV. This CDR3 region has 18 residues. This CDR3 reads CASSLDTTFLASYNEQFF. Written as DNA, the CDR3 is TGTGCCAGCAGCTTAGACACAACCTTTTTAGCCTCCTACAATGAGCAGTTCTTC. The full variable domain, its missing parts supplied by reference TRBV11-2 and TRBJ2-1, is EAGVAQSPRYKIIEKRQSVAFWCNPISGHATLYWYQQILGQGPKLLIQFQNNGVVDDSQLPKDRFSAERLKGVDSTLKIQPAKLEDSAVYLCASSLDTTFLASYNEQFFGPGTRLTVL.

The chain links TRBV9 to TRBJ2-7; maybe TRBD1 (5 bases). The CDR3 contains 14 residues. V lost 3 bases and J 2 bases, leaving 12 bases between the germline ends. Germline V gene sequence: CDR1 SGDLS, CDR2 YYNGEE. The CDR3 spells CASSAQDTTYEQYF. In DNA, the CDR3 is TGTGCCAGCAGCGCCCAGGACACTACCTACGAGCAGTACTTC.